This record looks at one TCR beta chain sequence and its context. CDR1 and CDR2 from the germline V gene are MDHEN and SYDVKM. There are 11 residues in the CDR3. V lost 5 bases and J lost 6, with 7 bases in between. It was with a sample-barcoded 5' primer and a J-beta primer mix that a second PCR of roughly 7 to 12 cycles was run. TCRdb used MiXCR to reprocess the 5' RACE reads, holding one entry per CDR3 protein. This table holds more than 800,000 distinct CDR3 sequences, around 43% found once. This entry comes from a study of blood T cells in healthy people across ages. Overall study context: Template switching caught about one barcoded beta molecule for each two T cells.

Specimen: blood. The sequence derives from a woman aged 55-69 years in good health. V usage is TRBV28 and J usage is TRBJ1-2; D not certain. The CDR3 DNA is TGTGCCAGCAGTACAGTGGATGGCTACACCTTC. Protein: CASSTVDGYTF.